This T cell receptor (beta chain) was recovered during a study of shared clonotypes between healthy human individuals. Study conclusions and caveats: Generation of non-shared clonotypes was less probable than generation of clonotypes shared by all four donors.

Germline V CDR1 and CDR2: GTSNPN, SVGIG (reference sequence). V lost 8 bases, J lost 1 base, and 14 bases lay in between. CDR3 size: 13 residues. Remarks on this clone: The antigen is undetermined.

Clones were sequenced by immunoSEQ multiplex PCR, and TCRdb holds only the in-frame ones, with some missing. Counted here are about 190,000 clones, approximately 61% occurring once; the ten biggest clones make up about 10%. Each donor was a Caucasian adult residing in Nashville, Tennessee. The split of CD4+ cells yielded CD45RA+ naive and CD45RA-negative memory subsets. What was sequenced was memory CD4+ T cells sorted from blood. Subset given: CD45RA-negative fraction. This clonotype originated in a man aged 30-40 years in good health. The V and J genes are TRBV30 and TRBJ1-1, with a possible D match to TRBD1 (6 bases). CDR3: CASSGQTNTEAFF. The CDR3, as DNA: TGTGCCAGCTCGGGACAAACGAACACTGAAGCTTTCTTT.